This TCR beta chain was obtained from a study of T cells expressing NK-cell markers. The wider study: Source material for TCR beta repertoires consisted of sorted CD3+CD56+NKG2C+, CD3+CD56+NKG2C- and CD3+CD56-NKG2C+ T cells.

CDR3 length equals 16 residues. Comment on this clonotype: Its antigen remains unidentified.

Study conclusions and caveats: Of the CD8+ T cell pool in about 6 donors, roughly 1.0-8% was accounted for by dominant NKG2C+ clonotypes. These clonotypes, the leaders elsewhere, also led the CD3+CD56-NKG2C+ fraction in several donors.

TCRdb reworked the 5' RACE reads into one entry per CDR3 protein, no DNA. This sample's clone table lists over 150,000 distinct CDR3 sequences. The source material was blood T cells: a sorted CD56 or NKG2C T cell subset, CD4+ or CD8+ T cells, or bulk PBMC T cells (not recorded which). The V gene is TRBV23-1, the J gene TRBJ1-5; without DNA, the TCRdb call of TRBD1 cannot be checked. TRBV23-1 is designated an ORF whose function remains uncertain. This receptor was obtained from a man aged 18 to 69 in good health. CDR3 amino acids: CASSQPRGLRNQPQHF.